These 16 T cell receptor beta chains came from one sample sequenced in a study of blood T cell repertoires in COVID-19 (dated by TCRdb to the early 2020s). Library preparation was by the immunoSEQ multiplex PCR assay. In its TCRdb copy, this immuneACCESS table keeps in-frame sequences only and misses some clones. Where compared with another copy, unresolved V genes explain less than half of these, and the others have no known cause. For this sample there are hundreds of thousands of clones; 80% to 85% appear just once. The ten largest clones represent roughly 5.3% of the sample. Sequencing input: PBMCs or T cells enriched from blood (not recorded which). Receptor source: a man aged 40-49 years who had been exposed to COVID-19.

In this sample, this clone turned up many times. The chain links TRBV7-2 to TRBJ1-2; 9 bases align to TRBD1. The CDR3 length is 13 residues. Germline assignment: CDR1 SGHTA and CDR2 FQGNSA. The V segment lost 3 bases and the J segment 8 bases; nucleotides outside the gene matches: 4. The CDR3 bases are TGTGCCAGCAGCTTCGGGACAGGGAAAGGCTACACCTTC. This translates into CASSFGTGKGYTF.

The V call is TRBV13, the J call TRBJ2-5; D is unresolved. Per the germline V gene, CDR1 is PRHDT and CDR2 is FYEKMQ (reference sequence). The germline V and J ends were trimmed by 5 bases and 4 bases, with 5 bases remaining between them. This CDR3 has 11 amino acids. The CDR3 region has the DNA TGTGCCAGCAGCACTGGAGAGACCCAGTACTTC. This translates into CASSTGETQYF.

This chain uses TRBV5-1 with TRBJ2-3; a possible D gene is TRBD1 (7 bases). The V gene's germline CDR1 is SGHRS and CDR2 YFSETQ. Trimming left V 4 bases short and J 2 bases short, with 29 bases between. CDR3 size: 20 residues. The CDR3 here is CASSTGTGQALGGTTDTQYF. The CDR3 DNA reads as TGCGCCAGCAGCACGGGAACTGGACAGGCCCTAGGGGGGACCACAGATACGCAGTATTTT.

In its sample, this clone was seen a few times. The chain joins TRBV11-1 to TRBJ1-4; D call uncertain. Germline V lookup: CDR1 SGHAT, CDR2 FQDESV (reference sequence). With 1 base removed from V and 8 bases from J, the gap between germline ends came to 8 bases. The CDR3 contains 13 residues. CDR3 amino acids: CASSLVQEEKLFF. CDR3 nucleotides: TGTGCCAGCAGCTTAGTTCAAGAGGAAAAACTGTTTTTT. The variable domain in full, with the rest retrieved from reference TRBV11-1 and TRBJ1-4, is EAEVAQSPRYKITEKSQAVAFWCDPISGHATLYWYRQILGQGPELLVQFQDESVVDDSQLPKDRFSAERLKGVDSTLKIQPAELGDSAMYLCASSLVQEEKLFFGSGTQLSVL.

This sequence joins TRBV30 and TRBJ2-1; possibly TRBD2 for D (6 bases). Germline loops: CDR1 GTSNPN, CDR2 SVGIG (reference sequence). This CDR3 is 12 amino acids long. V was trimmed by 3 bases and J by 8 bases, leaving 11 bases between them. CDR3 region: CAWSGSLDEQFF. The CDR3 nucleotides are TGTGCCTGGAGCGGGAGTCTCGATGAGCAGTTCTTC.

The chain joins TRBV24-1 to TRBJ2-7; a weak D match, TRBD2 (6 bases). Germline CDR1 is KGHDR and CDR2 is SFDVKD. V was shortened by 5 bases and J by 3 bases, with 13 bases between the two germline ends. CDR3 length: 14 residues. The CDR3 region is CATSALGLLYEQYF. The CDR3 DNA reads TGTGCCACCAGTGCTCTGGGACTTCTCTACGAGCAGTACTTC.

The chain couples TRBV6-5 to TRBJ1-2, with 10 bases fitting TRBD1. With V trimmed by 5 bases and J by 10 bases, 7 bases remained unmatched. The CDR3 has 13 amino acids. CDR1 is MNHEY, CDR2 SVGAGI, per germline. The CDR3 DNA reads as TGTGCCAGCAGTCCTGACAGGGGGCGCCTCTACACCTTC. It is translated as CASSPDRGRLYTF.

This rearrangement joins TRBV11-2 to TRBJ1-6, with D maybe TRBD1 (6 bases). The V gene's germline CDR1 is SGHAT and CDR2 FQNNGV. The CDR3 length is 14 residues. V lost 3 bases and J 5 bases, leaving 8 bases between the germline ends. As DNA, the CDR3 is TGTGCCAGCAGCTTCGGACAGAATAATTCACCCCTCCACTTT. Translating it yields CASSFGQNNSPLHF.

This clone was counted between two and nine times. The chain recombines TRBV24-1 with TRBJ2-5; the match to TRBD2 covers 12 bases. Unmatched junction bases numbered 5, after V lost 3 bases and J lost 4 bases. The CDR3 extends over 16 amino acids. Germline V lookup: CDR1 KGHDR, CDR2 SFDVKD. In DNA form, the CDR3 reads TGTGCCACCAGTGATCCTAGCGGGAGGGCCTTAGAGACCCAGTACTTC. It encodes CATSDPSGRALETQYF.

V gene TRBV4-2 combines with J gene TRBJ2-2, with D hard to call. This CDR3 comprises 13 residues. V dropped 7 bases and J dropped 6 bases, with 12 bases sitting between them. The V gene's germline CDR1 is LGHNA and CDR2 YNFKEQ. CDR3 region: CASNPTWPGELFF. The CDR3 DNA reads TGTGCCAGCAATCCGACATGGCCCGGGGAGCTGTTTTTT.

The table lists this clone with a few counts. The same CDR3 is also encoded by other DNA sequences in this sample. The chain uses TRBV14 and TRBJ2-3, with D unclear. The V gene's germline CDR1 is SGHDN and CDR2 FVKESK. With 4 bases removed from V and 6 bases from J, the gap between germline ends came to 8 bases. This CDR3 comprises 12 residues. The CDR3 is CASSRSSDTQYF. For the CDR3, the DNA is TGTGCCAGCAGCCGGAGTTCCGATACGCAGTATTTT.

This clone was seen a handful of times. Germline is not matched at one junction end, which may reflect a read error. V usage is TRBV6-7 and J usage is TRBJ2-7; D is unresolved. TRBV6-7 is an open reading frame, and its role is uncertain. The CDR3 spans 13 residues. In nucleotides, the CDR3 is TGTGCCAGCAGTTACTCAGAGCGTCGGGTCCCAACCTTC. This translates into CASSYSERRVPTF.

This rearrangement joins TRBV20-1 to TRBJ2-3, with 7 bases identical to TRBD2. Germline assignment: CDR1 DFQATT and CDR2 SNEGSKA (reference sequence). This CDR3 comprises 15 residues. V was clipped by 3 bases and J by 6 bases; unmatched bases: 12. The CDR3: CSASATSPRVDTQYF. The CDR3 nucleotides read TGCAGTGCTAGTGCGACTAGCCCGAGGGTGGATACGCAGTATTTT.

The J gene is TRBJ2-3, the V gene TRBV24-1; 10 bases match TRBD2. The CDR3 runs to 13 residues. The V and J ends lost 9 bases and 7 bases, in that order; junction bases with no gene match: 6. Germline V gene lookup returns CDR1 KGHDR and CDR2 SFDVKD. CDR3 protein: CATSGTSAHTQYF. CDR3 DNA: TGTGCCACCTCCGGGACTAGCGCGCATACGCAGTATTTT.

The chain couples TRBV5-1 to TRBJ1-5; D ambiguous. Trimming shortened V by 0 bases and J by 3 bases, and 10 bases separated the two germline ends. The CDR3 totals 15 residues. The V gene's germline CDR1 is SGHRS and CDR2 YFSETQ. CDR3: CASSLDSGPNQPQHF. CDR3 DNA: TGCGCCAGCAGCTTGGATTCCGGTCCCAATCAGCCCCAGCATTTT. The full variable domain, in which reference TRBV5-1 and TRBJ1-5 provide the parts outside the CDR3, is KAGVTQTPRYLIKTRGQQVTLSCSPISGHRSVSWYQQTPGQGLQFLFEYFSETQRNKGNFPGRFSGRQFSNSRSEMNVSTLELGDSALYLCASSLDSGPNQPQHFGDGTRLSIL.

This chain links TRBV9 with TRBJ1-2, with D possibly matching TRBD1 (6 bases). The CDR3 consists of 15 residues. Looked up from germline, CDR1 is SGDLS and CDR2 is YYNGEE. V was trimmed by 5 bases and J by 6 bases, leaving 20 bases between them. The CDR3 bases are TGTGCCAGCAGTTATGGGACACCGGGACGGAATGGCTACACCTTC. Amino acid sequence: CASSYGTPGRNGYTF.